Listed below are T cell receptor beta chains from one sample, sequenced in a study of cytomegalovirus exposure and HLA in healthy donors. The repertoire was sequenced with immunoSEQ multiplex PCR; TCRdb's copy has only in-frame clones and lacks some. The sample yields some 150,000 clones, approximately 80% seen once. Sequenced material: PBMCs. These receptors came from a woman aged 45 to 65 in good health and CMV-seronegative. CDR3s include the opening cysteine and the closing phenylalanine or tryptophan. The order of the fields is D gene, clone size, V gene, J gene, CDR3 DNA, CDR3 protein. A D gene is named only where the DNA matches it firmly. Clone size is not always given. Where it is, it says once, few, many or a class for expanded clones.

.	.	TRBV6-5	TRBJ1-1	TGTGCCAGCAGTTACTCCTTGAACACTGAAGCTTTCTTT	CASSYSLNTEAFF
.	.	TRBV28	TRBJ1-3	TGTGCCAGCAGTCCCTCAGGGCTCGATGGAAACACCATATATTTT	CASSPSGLDGNTIYF
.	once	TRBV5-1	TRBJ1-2	TGCGCCAGCAGCTTGGCACTGATCCATGGCTACACCTTC	CASSLALIHGYTF
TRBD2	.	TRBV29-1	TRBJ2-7	TGCAGCGTTGCTATAGGACTAGCGAGCTCCTACGAGCAGTACTTC	CSVAIGLASSYEQYF
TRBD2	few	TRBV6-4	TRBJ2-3	TGTGCCAGCAGTGAAGAGCGGGGGGGAACAGATACGCAGTATTTT	CASSEERGGTDTQYF
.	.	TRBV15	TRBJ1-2	TGTGCCACCAGCAGAGGGGCTGCGGCGGGGGGCTACACCTTC	CATSRGAAAGGYTF
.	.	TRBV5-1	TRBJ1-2	TGCGCCAGCAGCTTAACATCGCCCTTGGACTATGGCTACACCTTC	CASSLTSPLDYGYTF
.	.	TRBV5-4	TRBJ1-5	TGTGCCAGCAGCCCCTCGGTGGGGGGTGGGCCCCAGCATTTT	CASSPSVGGGPQHF
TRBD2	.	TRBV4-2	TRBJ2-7	TGTGCCAGCAGCCAAGATAGGATGCCGGGACTAGCGGGGGGCTTCTCCTACGAGCAGTACTTC	CASSQDRMPGLAGGFSYEQYF
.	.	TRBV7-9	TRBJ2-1	TGTGCCAGCAGCTTAGGAACGTTTGCAAGGACAGCGAGTAATGAGCAGTTCTTC	CASSLGTFARTASNEQFF
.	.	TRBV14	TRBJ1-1	TGTGCCAGCAGCCTTCGGTTGGGGGCGGTGAACACTGAAGCTTTCTTT	CASSLRLGAVNTEAFF
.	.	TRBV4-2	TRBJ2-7	TGTGCCAGCAGCCACGACAAATTAGGGACACCCTACGAGCAGTACTTC	CASSHDKLGTPYEQYF
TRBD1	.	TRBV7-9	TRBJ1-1	TGTGCCAGCAGCTGGACAGGGGCGAACACTGAAGCTTTCTTT	CASSWTGANTEAFF
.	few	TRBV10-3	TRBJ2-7	TGTGCCATCGGCCTAGCGTCCTACGAGCAGTACTTC	CAIGLASYEQYF
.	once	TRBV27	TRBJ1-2	TGTGCCGGCAGTTTACGCAGCAGGGGCGGCTACACCTTC	CAGSLRSRGGYTF
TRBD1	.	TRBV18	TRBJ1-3	TGTGCCAGCGGGGGACAGACAAACACCATATATTTT	CASGGQTNTIYF
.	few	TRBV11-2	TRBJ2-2	TGTGCCAGCAGATTAACGCGGAACACCGGGGAGCTGTTTTTT	CASRLTRNTGELFF
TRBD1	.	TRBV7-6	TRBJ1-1	TGTGCCAGCAGCTCACGACAGGGTGGGGACACTGAAGCTTTCTTT	CASSSRQGGDTEAFF
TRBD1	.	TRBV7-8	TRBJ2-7	TGTGCCACCAAACCAGCAGGGGGCAACCACGAGCAGTACTTC	CATKPAGGNHEQYF
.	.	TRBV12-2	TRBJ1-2	TGTGCAAGTCGCTTAGAGGTTTCGGGGTTTATGGGCTATGGCTACACCTTC	CASRLEVSGFMGYGYTF
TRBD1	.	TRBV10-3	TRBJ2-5	TGTGCCACAGGAAGGGGGCAGCAAGAGACCCAGTACTTC	CATGRGQQETQYF
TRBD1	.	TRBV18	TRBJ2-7	TGTGCCAGCTCACCGTACCGGGACAGGGTCGACGAGCAGTACTTC	CASSPYRDRVDEQYF
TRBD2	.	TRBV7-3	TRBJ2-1	TGTGCCAGCAGCTTGTTGCCCGGGACTAGCCCCTACAATGAGCAGTTCTTC	CASSLLPGTSPYNEQFF
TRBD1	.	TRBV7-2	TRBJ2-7	TGTGCCAGCAGAGGACAGGCGCCCTACGAGCAGTACTTC	CASRGQAPYEQYF
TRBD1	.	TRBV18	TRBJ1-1	TGTGCCAGCTCACCGGGACAGGGTACTGAAGCTTTCTTT	CASSPGQGTEAFF
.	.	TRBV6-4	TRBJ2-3	TGTGCCAGCAGAGGACAGCTCACAGATACGCAGTATTTT	CASRGQLTDTQYF
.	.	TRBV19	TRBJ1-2	TGTGCCAGTAGTATAGGGTCAGAGGATGGCTACACCTTC	CASSIGSEDGYTF
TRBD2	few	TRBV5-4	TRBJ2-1	TGTGCCAGCAGCTTGGGGAGCGGGGGGGGCACCTACAATGAGCAGTTCTTC	CASSLGSGGGTYNEQFF
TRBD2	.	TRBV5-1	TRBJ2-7	TGCGCCAGCAGCTCGACTGGACTAGCGGGAGGGCGTAAGCAGAGCTACGAGCAGTACTTC	CASSSTGLAGGRKQSYEQYF
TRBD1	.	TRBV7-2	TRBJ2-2	TGTGCCAGCAGCTATCGGGACAGGGGGACCGGGGAGCTGTTTTTT	CASSYRDRGTGELFF
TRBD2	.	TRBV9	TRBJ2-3	TGTGCCAGCAGCGTAACGGGGGGGCCCCATAACACAGATACGCAGTATTTT	CASSVTGGPHNTDTQYF
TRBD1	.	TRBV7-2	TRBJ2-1	TGTGCCAGCAGCCAGGACAGGTTGGGCCTGCATGAGCAGTTCTTC	CASSQDRLGLHEQFF
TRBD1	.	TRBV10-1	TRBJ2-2	TGCGCCAGCACCCCCGGGACAGGGGAGGTCGGGGAGCTGTTTTTT	CASTPGTGEVGELFF
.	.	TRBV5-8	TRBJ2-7	TGTGCCAGCAGCTTCGACGACAGAATCCACGAGCAGTACTTC	CASSFDDRIHEQYF
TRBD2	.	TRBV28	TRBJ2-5	TGTGCCAGCAGTCCGTCTAGCGGGGGACAAGAGACCCAGTACTTC	CASSPSSGGQETQYF
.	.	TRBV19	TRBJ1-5	TGTGCCAGTAGTGCGCGGGGTATGGGTCAGCCCCAGCATTTT	CASSARGMGQPQHF
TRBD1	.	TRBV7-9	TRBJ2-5	TGTGCCAGCAGCTTATCCGCTGGACAGGGTTTTGTGACCCAGTACTTC	CASSLSAGQGFVTQYF
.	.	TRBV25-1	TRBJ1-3	TGTGCCAGCAGTGGACCCGGGGAGCTCTCTGGAAACACCATATATTTT	CASSGPGELSGNTIYF
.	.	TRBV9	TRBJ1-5	TGTGCCAGCAGCGTATCGGGGGGATCCAATCAGCCCCAGCATTTT	CASSVSGGSNQPQHF
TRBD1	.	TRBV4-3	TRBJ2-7	TGCGCCAGCAGCCTATCGGACAGGGCGGTTATTTACGAGCAGTACTTC	CASSLSDRAVIYEQYF
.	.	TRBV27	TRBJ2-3	TGTGCCAGCAGGGGCAGGGGAACAGATACGCAGTATTTT	CASRGRGTDTQYF
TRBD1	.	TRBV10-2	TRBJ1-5	TGCGCCAGCAGTGAGTTCGGCCAGGGGGCGGGTCAGCCCCAGCATTTT	CASSEFGQGAGQPQHF
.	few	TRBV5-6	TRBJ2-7	TGTGCCAGCAGCTTATCTTACGGCTACGAGCAGTACTTC	CASSLSYGYEQYF
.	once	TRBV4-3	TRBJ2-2	TGCGCCAGCAGCCAAGGGACTTTATTGTCCGGGGAGCTGTTTTTT	CASSQGTLLSGELFF
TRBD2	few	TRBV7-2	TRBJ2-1	TGTGCCAGCAGCTTCCTCGCGACTAGCGGGGGCCTATACAATGAGCAGTTCTTC	CASSFLATSGGLYNEQFF
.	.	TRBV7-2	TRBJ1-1	TGTGCCAGCAGCTTACAGGGGACGAGCACTGAAGCTTTCTTT	CASSLQGTSTEAFF
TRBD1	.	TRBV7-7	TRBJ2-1	TGTGCTAGCAGCTTAAGGACAGGACCCTACAATGAGCAGTTCTTC	CASSLRTGPYNEQFF
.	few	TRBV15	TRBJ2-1	TGTGCCACCAGCACGGGACTTCAAAGAAACAATGAGCAGTTCTTC	CATSTGLQRNNEQFF
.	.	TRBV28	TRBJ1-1	TGTGCCAGCAGTCCCCCAGGGGCGACTTTCTTT	CASSPPGATFF
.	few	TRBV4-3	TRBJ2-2	TGCGCCAGCAGCCAAGACTACACCGGGGAGCTGTTTTTT	CASSQDYTGELFF
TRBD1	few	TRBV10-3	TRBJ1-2	TGTGCCATCCGGAAAGGACAGGACCCAATTAACTATGGCTACACCTTC	CAIRKGQDPINYGYTF
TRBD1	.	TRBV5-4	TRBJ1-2	TGTGCCAGCAGCTGGGACAGGGACTATGGCTACACCTTC	CASSWDRDYGYTF
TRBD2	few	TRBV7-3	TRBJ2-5	TGTGCCAGCAGCTCAACGGCGGCGGGAGTGGAGACCCAGTACTTC	CASSSTAAGVETQYF
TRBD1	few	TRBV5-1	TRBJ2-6	TGCGCCAGCAGCTCAGGGACAGGAAACTATGGGGCCAACGTCCTGACTTTC	CASSSGTGNYGANVLTF
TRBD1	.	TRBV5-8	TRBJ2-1	TGTGCCAGCAGGGGGACAGGGGAAAACTCCTACAATGAGCAGTTCTTC	CASRGTGENSYNEQFF
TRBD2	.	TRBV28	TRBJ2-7	TGTGCCAGCAGTTTCGGCATCGGGGGGACTCGACTTCCTTCCGAGCAGTACTTC	CASSFGIGGTRLPSEQYF
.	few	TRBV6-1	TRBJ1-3	TGTGCCAGCAGTGAATTCGGGGGCTCTGGAAACACCATATATTTT	CASSEFGGSGNTIYF
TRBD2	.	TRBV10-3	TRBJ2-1	TGTGCCATCAGTGTTTCGCGGGGGGCCGCGTCGAATGAGCAGTTCTTC	CAISVSRGAASNEQFF
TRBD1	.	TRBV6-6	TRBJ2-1	TGTGCCAGCTCCGGGACAGGGGCCTACAATGAGCAGTTCTTC	CASSGTGAYNEQFF
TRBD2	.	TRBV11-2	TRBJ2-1	TGTGCCAGCAGCCCCAGCGGGGGGATAGGTGAGCAGTTCTTC	CASSPSGGIGEQFF